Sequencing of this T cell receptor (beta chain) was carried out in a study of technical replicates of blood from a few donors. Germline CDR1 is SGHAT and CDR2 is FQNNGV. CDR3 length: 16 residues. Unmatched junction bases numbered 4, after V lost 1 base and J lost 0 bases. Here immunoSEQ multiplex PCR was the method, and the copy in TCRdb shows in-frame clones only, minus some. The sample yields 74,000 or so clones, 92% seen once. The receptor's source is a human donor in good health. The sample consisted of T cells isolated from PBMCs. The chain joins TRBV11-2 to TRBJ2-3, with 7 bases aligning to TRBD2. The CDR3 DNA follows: TGTGCCAGCAGCTTAGGCGGGGGACGAAGCACAGATACGCAGTATTTT. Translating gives CASSLGGGRSTDTQYF. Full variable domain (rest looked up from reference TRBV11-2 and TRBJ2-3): EAGVAQSPRYKIIEKRQSVAFWCNPISGHATLYWYQQILGQGPKLLIQFQNNGVVDDSQLPKDRFSAERLKGVDSTLKIQPAKLEDSAVYLCASSLGGGRSTDTQYFGPGTRLTVL.